This T cell receptor (beta chain) appears in the sequencing data of a study of blood T cells in healthy people across ages. The CDR3 extends over 12 amino acids. Germline V CDR1 and CDR2: MNHEY, SVGEGT. The V end was cut by 3 bases, the J end by 5 bases, with 5 bases between. This clonotype was seen only a few times. A sample-barcoded 5' primer and a J-beta primer mix were used in a second PCR of roughly 7 to 11 cycles. From the 5' RACE reads, TCRdb called clonotypes with MiXCR, one entry per CDR3 protein. The sample consists of over 950,000 distinct CDR3 sequences, about 51% of them appearing once. Material for sequencing was blood. The V and J genes are TRBV6-2 or TRBV6-3 and TRBJ2-4; D call uncertain. The source is a woman aged 55-75 years in good health. The CDR3 here is CASSYGQNIQYF. DNA for the CDR3: TGTGCCAGCAGTTATGGGCAAAACATTCAGTACTTC.